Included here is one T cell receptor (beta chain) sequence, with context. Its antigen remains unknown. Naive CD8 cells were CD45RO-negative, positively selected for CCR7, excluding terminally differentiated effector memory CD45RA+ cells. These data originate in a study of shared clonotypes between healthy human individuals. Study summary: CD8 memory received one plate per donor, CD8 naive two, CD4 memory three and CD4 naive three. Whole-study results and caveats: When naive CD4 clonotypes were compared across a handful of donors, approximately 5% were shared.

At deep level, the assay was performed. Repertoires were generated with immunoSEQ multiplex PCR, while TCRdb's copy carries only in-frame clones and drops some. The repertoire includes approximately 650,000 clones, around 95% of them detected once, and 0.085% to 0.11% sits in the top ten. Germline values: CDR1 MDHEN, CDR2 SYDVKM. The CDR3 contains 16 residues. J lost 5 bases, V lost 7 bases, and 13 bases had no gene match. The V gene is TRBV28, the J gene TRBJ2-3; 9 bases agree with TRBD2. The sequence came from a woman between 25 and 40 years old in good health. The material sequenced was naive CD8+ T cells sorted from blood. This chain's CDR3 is CASTRWAGGPLDTQYF. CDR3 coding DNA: TGTGCCAGCACTCGCTGGGCGGGAGGGCCGTTAGATACGCAGTATTTT.